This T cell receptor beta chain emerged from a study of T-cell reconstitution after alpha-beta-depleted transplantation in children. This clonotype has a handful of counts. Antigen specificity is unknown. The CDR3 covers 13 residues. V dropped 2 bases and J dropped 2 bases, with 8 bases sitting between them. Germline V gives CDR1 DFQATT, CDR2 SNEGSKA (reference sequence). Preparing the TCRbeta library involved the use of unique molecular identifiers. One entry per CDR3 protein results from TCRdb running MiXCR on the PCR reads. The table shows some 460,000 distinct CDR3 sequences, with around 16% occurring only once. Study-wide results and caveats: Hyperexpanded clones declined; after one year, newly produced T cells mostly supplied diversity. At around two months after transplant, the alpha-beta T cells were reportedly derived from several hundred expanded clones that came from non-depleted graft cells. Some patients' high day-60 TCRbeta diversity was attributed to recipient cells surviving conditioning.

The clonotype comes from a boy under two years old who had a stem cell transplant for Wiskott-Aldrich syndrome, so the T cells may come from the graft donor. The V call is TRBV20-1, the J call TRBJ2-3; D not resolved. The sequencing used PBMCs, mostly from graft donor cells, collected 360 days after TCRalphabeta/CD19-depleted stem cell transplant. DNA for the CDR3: TGCAGTGCTAGAAACGGTTTCACAGATACGCAGTATTTT. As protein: CSARNGFTDTQYF.